The following is a TCR beta chain sequence with its context. Its antigen is unidentified. Between the trimmed V and J ends, which lost 4 bases and 3 bases, there was a span of 10 bases. CDR3 length: 14 amino acids. The source of the sample is a study of type 1 regulatory T cells. For the study at large: T-allo10 is an in vitro-generated, Tr1-enriched CD4 T cell product specific for alloantigen. Study findings and constraints: Type 1 regulatory T cells had a more restricted TCR repertoire than non-type 1 regulatory T cells.

One entry per CDR3 protein results from TCRdb running MiXCR on the reads. This table holds around 65,000 distinct CDR3 sequences, just under 50% found once. The chain joins TRBV12-3 or TRBV12-4 to TRBJ1-5; D not certain. The sequencing input was cultured non-Tr1 T cells, either the whole culture or a sorted T cell fraction (not recorded which). The sequence was collected from a human donor in good health. CDR3 sequence: CASSSDVVNQPQHF. In DNA form, the CDR3 reads TGTGCCAGCAGTTCCGACGTCGTCAATCAGCCCCAGCATTTT.